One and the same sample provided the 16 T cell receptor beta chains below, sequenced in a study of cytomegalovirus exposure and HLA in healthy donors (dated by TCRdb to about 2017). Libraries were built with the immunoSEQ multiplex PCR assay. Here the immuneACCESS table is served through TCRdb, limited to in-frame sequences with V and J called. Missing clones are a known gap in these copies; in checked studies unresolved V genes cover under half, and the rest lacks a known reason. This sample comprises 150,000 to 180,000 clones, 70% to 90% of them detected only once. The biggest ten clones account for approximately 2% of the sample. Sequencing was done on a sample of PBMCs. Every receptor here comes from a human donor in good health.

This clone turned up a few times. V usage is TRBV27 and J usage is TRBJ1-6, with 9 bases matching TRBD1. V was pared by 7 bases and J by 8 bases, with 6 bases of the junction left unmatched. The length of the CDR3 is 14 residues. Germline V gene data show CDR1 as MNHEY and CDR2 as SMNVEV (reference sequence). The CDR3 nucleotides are TGTGCCAGCAAGATTACAGGGGGCGATTCACCCCTCCACTTT. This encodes CASKITGGDSPLHF.

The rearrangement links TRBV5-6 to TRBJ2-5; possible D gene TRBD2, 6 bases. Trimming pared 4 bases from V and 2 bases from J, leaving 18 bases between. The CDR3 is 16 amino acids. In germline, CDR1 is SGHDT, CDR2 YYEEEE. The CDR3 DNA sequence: TGTGCCAGCAGCCAACCTGGGGCGGGACCGCAAGAGACCCAGTACTTC. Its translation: CASSQPGAGPQETQYF.

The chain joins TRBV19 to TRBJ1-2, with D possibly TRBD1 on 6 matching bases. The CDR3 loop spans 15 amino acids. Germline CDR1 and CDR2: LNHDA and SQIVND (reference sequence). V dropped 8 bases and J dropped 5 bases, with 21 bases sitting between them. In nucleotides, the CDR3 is TGTGCCAGTCACCCTGATCTGTTGGACAGATATGGCTACACCTTC. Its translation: CASHPDLLDRYGYTF. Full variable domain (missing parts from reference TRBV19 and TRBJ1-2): DGGITQSPKYLFRKEGQNVTLSCEQNLNHDAMYWYRQDPGQGLRLIYYSQIVNDFQKGDIAEGYSVSREKKESFPLTVTSAQKNPTAFYLCASHPDLLDRYGYTFGSGTRLTVV.

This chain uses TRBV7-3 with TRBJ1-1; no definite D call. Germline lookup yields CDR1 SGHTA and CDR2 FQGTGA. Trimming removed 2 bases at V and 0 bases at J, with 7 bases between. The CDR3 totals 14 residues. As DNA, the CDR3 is TGTGCCAGCAGCTTAGACAATTTGAACACTGAAGCTTTCTTT. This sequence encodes CASSLDNLNTEAFF.

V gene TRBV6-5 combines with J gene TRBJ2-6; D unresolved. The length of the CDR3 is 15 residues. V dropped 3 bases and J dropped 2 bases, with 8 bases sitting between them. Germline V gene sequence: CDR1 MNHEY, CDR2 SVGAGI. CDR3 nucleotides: TGTGCCAGCAGTTATGGGCAGGCTGGGGCCAACGTCCTGACTTTC. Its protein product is CASSYGQAGANVLTF.

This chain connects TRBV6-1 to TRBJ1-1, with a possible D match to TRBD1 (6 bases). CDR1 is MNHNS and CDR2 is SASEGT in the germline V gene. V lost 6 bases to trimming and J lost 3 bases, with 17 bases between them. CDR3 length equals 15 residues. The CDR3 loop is CASRLGGGLYTEAFF. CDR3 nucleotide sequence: TGTGCCAGCAGGCTCGGGGGGGGGCTATACACTGAAGCTTTCTTT.

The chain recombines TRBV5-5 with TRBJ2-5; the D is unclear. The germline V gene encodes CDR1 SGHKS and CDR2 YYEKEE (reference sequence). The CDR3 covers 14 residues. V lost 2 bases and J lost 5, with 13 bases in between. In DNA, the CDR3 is TGTGCCAGCAGCTTTTATCCTAACGGGGAGACCCAGTACTTC. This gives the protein CASSFYPNGETQYF.

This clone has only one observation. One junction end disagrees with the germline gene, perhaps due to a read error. As DNA, the CDR3 is TGTGCTAGCAGTGGCGGACTTAACGAAAAACTGTTTTTT. Translating gives CASSGGLNEKLFF. This sequence joins TRBV7-7 and TRBJ1-4, with D hard to call. CDR1 is SSHAT and CDR2 is FNYEAQ in the germline V gene (reference sequence). This CDR3 has 13 amino acids.

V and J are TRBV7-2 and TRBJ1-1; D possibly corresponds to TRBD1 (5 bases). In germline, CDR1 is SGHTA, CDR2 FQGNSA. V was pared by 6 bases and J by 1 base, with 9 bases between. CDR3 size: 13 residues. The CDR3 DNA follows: TGTGCCAGCAGGTTGACAGCGAACACTGAAGCTTTCTTT. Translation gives CASRLTANTEAFF. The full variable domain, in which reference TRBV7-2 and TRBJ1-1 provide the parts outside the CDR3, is GAGVSQSPSNKVTEKGKDVELRCDPISGHTALYWYRQSLGQGLEFLIYFQGNSAPDKSGLPSDRFSAERTGGSVSTLTIQRTQQEDSAVYLCASRLTANTEAFFGQGTRLTVV.

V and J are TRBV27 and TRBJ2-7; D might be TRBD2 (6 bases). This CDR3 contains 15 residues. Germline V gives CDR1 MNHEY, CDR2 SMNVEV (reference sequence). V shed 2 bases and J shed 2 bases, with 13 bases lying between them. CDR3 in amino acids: CASSLGRTTPYEQYF. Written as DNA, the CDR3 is TGTGCCAGCAGTTTAGGGAGGACAACCCCCTACGAGCAGTACTTC.

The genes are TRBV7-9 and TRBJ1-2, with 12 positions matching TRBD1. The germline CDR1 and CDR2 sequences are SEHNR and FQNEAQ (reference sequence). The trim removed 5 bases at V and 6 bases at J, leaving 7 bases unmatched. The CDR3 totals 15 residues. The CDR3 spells CASSPVGTGGDGYTF. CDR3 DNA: TGTGCCAGCAGCCCCGTGGGGACAGGGGGCGATGGCTACACCTTC.

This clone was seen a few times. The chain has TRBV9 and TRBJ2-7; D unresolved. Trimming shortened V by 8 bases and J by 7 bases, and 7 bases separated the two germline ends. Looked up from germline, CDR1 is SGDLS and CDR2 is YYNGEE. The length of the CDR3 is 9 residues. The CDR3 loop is CASPSEQYF. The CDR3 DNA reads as TGTGCCAGTCCCTCGGAGCAGTACTTC.

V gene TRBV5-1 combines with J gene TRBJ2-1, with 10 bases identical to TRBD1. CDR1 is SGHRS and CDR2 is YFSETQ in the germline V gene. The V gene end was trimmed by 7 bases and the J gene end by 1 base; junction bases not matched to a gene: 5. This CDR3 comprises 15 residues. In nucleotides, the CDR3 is TGCGCCAGCCGCCCGGGACAGGGGTCCTACAATGAGCAGTTCTTC. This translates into CASRPGQGSYNEQFF.

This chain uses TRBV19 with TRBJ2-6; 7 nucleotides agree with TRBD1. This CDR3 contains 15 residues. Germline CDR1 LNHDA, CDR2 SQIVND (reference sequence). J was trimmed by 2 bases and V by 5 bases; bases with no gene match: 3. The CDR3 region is CASSPGTAGANVLTF. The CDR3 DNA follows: TGTGCCAGTAGTCCCGGGACAGCTGGGGCCAACGTCCTGACTTTC.

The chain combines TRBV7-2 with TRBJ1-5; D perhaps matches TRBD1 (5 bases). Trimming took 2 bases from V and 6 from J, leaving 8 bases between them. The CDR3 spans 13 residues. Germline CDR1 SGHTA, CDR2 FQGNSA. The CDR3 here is CASSLRGSQPQHF. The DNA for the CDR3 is TGTGCCAGCAGCTTACGGGGGAGTCAGCCCCAGCATTTT.

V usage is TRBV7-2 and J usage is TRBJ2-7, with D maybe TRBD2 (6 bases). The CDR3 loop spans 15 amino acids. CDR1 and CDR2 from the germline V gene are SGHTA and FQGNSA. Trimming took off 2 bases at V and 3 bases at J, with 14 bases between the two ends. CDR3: CASSLLSGLDYEQYF. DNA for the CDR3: TGTGCCAGCAGCTTACTCAGCGGGTTAGACTACGAGCAGTACTTC.